One sample yielded the 3 T cell receptor beta chains listed below, sequenced in a study of blood T cell repertoires in COVID-19. Sequencing used immunoSEQ multiplex PCR; TCRdb keeps in-frame clones, though not all of them. The sample carries roughly 190,000 clones, around four fifths recorded once. The material sequenced was peripheral blood. These receptors were obtained from a man aged 50 to 59 with active or convalescent COVID-19.

The V gene is TRBV5-4, the J gene TRBJ2-1; 8 bases agree with TRBD1. V lost 3 bases, J lost 7 bases, and 3 bases stayed unmatched. In germline, CDR1 is SGHNT, CDR2 YYREEE (reference sequence). This CDR3 region has 13 residues. The chain's CDR3 is CASSWGQENEQFF. CDR3 nucleotide sequence: TGTGCCAGCAGCTGGGGACAGGAGAATGAGCAGTTCTTC.

The chain couples TRBV30 to TRBJ2-7, with 8 bases fitting TRBD1. V was clipped by 3 bases and J by 5 bases; unmatched bases: 12. Per germline, CDR1 GTSNPN and CDR2 SVGIG (reference sequence). The CDR3 consists of 15 residues. CDR3: CAWSGGQAGRDEQYF. The DNA of the CDR3 is TGTGCCTGGAGCGGGGGACAGGCGGGGCGGGACGAGCAGTACTTC.

The V gene is TRBV2, the J gene TRBJ1-6, with D hard to call. V was trimmed by 4 bases and J by 7 bases, leaving 14 bases between them. The CDR3 totals 15 residues. Looked up from germline, CDR1 is SNHLY and CDR2 is FYNNEI. For the CDR3, the DNA is TGTGCCAGCAGTGTTCGGGAATCTAAAAATTCACCCCTCCACTTT. This sequence encodes CASSVRESKNSPLHF.